Listed below are T cell receptor beta chains from one sample, sequenced in a study of cytomegalovirus exposure and HLA in healthy donors. Here immunoSEQ multiplex PCR was the method, and the copy in TCRdb shows in-frame clones only, minus some. This sample's table has about 48,000 clones. The sequenced sample consisted of PBMCs. The receptors here all came from a male donor in good health and CMV-seropositive. The conserved cysteine and the conserved F or W are not part of the CDR3 here. Part of the rows lack a size; the others show once, few, many or a class for expanded clones.

V gene	clone size	J gene	CDR3 protein
TRBV11-3	medium-sized	TRBJ1-6	ASSPRTGFYNSPLH
TRBV19	.	TRBJ2-7	ASSVRQGGEQY
TRBV20-1	.	TRBJ1-4	SANGLF
TRBV27	.	TRBJ2-5	ASSFGSGETQY
TRBV27	.	TRBJ2-3	ASFSGTGGGTQY
TRBV5-6	.	TRBJ2-5	ASSKPGQGRWTQY
TRBV6-5	.	TRBJ1-1	ASSYSYSLNTEAF
TRBV4-1	.	TRBJ2-1	ASSPSGAGGYYNEQF
TRBV7-8	.	TRBJ1-5	ASRPDRGDNQPQH
TRBV5-6	.	TRBJ2-5	ASSAGTAQETQY
TRBV13	.	TRBJ2-3	ASSPQGSTDTQY
TRBV7-2	.	TRBJ2-1	ASSSGLAPWNEQF
TRBV6-1	.	TRBJ2-1	ASTRTSGLLEQF
TRBV2	.	TRBJ2-4	ASGGGQGNIQY
TRBV7-2	.	TRBJ2-7	ASSLGQGGYEQY
TRBV7-3	.	TRBJ1-1	ASSPGGPNTEAF
TRBV5-1	.	TRBJ2-7	ASSPTPRQGTYEQY
TRBV7-3	.	TRBJ2-3	ASSLRGLLGTDTQY
TRBV9	.	TRBJ1-4	ASSPLGGTNEKLF
TRBV4-3	.	TRBJ2-1	ASSQGLAGGDEQF
TRBV7-9	.	TRBJ2-7	ATSGDRGYEQY
TRBV4-1	.	TRBJ2-7	ASSQGQRDYEQY
TRBV27	.	TRBJ2-5	ASRQGHARGGTQY
TRBV21-1	.	TRBJ1-1	ASRDRGQGTEAF
TRBV30	.	TRBJ1-2	AKGGQGYGYT
TRBV11-2	.	TRBJ2-1	ASSYGTWGGNYNEQF
TRBV7-2	.	TRBJ1-6	ASSLAGTASPLH
TRBV7-9	.	TRBJ1-1	ASSLVSRRFEAF
TRBV5-4	.	TRBJ1-1	ASSSEARGLSEAF
TRBV13	.	TRBJ2-2	ASSPSNTGELF
TRBV7-3	.	TRBJ2-1	ASSLTASSYNEQF
TRBV2	.	TRBJ1-2	ATIGRDRVGGYT
TRBV5-6	.	TRBJ2-7	ASSLGQSLYEQY
TRBV19	.	TRBJ2-7	ASSPGLAVYEQY
TRBV5-1	.	TRBJ1-3	ASSLVGQGRSGNTIY
TRBV7-8	.	TRBJ2-1	ASSLGLAGGLYNEQF
TRBV9	.	TRBJ1-4	ASTLGGGAGEKLF
TRBV10-3	.	TRBJ1-5	AISEGTVNQPQH
TRBV6-5	.	TRBJ2-7	ASSYYVGSSYEQY